This entry describes one TCR beta chain. The data originate from a study of CD8+ T cells in alopecia areata. Sequencing relied on a cDNA template that was reverse transcribed from extracted RNA. TCRdb's table, derived via immunoSEQ multiplex PCR, lists solely in-frame clones and lacks some. The sample carries about 150,000 clones, about 56% recorded once. Treatment meaning: oral pan-JAK inhibitor, 5-10 mg twice daily. Cell sorting on a FACSAria was used to separate CD4+ and CD8+ T cells from the PBMCs. The CDR3 is 13 residues long. Trimming shortened V by 5 bases and J by 6 bases, and 10 bases separated the two germline ends. The germline V gene encodes CDR1 SEHNR and CDR2 FQNEAQ (reference sequence).

The receptor was isolated from a human donor with alopecia areata. The sequencing used CD8+ T cells sorted from blood, collected at week 4, from a patient treated with tofacitinib. This chain links TRBV7-9 with TRBJ2-2; TRBD2 is a possible D gene (5 bases). CDR3 DNA sequence: TGTGCCAGCAGCGGAGAGGGATCCGGGGAGCTGTTTTTT. This encodes CASSGEGSGELFF.